Each of the 10 T cell receptor beta chains below was sequenced from the same sample in a study of cytotoxic CD8 clonotypes in ibrutinib-treated CLL. Assay: immunoSEQ multiplex PCR; the TCRdb copy retains only in-frame clones and omits some. The sample lists some 200,000 clones, roughly three quarters occurring once. The sample was PBMCs, taken after 12 months of ibrutinib treatment. These receptors were collected from a human donor with chronic lymphocytic leukemia.

This chain uses TRBV7-9 with TRBJ1-6; 10 nucleotides match TRBD1. The CDR3 spans 15 residues. In germline, CDR1 is SEHNR, CDR2 FQNEAQ (reference sequence). The trim removed 4 bases at V and 7 bases at J, leaving 4 bases unmatched. DNA of the CDR3: TGTGCCAGCAGCTCCAGACAGGGGGCGAATTCACCCCTCCACTTT. Its protein is CASSSRQGANSPLHF.

This chain joins TRBV30 and TRBJ1-5; D ambiguous. The V gene's germline CDR1 is GTSNPN and CDR2 SVGIG (reference sequence). Between the trimmed V and J ends, which lost 0 bases and 9 bases, there was a span of 9 bases. The CDR3 totals 12 residues. DNA for the CDR3: TGTGCCTGGAGTGTAGTGGCTGGGCCCCAGCATTTT. Protein: CAWSVVAGPQHF.

The V gene is TRBV2, the J gene TRBJ2-1, with 8 bases fitting TRBD2. The CDR3 contains 15 residues. Germline V CDR1 and CDR2: SNHLY, FYNNEI. V lost 6 bases, J lost 2 bases, and 6 bases stayed unmatched. This CDR3 is CASRDLAGAYNEQFF. The CDR3 region has the DNA TGTGCCAGCAGGGATCTAGCGGGCGCCTACAATGAGCAGTTCTTC. Variable domain in full (rest from reference TRBV2 and TRBJ2-1): EPEVTQTPSHQVTQMGQEVILRCVPISNHLYFYWYRQILGQKVEFLVSFYNNEISEKSEIFDDQFSVERPDGSNFTLKIRSTKLEDSAMYFCASRDLAGAYNEQFFGPGTRLTVL.

The J gene is TRBJ2-5, the V gene TRBV2; D possibly corresponds to TRBD1 (6 bases). Germline V gene data show CDR1 as SNHLY and CDR2 as FYNNEI. CDR3 length: 12 residues. V dropped 8 bases and J dropped 5 bases, with 12 bases sitting between them. The CDR3 loop reads CASQGPGETQYF. The DNA for the CDR3 is TGTGCCAGCCAGGGGCCCGGGGAGACCCAGTACTTC.

The J gene is TRBJ2-7, the V gene TRBV28; D may be TRBD2 (5 bases). Germline V gene data show CDR1 as MDHEN and CDR2 as SYDVKM. Between the trimmed V and J ends, which lost 3 bases and 6 bases, there was a span of 15 bases. The CDR3 consists of 14 residues. The CDR3 sequence is CASSLARWTVEQYF. CDR3 DNA: TGTGCCAGCAGTTTGGCACGGTGGACTGTCGAGCAGTACTTC.

Turning to this clone: Other nucleotide sequences from this sample produce the same CDR3. V and J are TRBV18 and TRBJ2-5; 7 bases line up with TRBD2. The trim removed 5 bases at V and 4 bases at J, leaving 1 base unmatched. In germline, CDR1 is KGHSH, CDR2 LQKENI. The CDR3 extends over 12 amino acids. CDR3 sequence: CASSTGGETQYF. The CDR3 DNA reads TGTGCCAGCTCAACGGGGGGAGAGACCCAGTACTTC.

V and J are TRBV4-1 and TRBJ2-1, with 8 bases lining up with TRBD2. The germline V gene encodes CDR1 MGHRA and CDR2 YSYEKL. The CDR3 sequence is 12 residues long. After removal of 0 bases from V and 12 bases from J, the junction contained 1 base not matched to a gene. As DNA, the CDR3 is TGCGCCAGCAGCCAAGACGGGGGGGTGCAGTTCTTC. Translating gives CASSQDGGVQFF.

This rearrangement joins TRBV5-6 to TRBJ2-7; maybe TRBD2 (5 bases). V was shortened by 4 bases and J by 6 bases, with 11 bases between the two germline ends. CDR1 is SGHDT and CDR2 is YYEEEE in the germline V gene. The CDR3 totals 12 residues. CDR3: CASSRVAGEQYF. The CDR3 region has the DNA TGTGCCAGCAGCCGCGTCGCGGGCGAGCAGTACTTC.

The chain employs TRBV19 and TRBJ1-1; TRBD1 agrees at 8 bases. The CDR3 is 12 amino acids. CDR1 LNHDA and CDR2 SQIVND come from the germline V gene (reference sequence). In DNA form, the CDR3 reads TGTGGCTCAGGGGGCGGTATGGCTGAAGCTTTCTTT. Translation gives CGSGGGMAEAFF. The variable domain in full, with the rest retrieved from reference TRBV19 and TRBJ1-1, is DGGITQSPKYLFRKEGQNVTLSCEQNLNHDAMYWYRQDPGQGLRLIYYSQIVNDFQKGDIAEGYSVSREKKESFPLTVTSAQKNPTAFYLCGSGGGMAEAFFGQGTRLTVV.

This clone was seen just once. The same CDR3 arises from other DNA sequences in this sample as well. This chain links TRBV6-1 with TRBJ2-6, with TRBD1 identical over 7 bases. Trimming took 1 base from V and 3 from J; bases not matched to a gene: 0. The length of the CDR3 is 15 residues. From germline, CDR1 is MNHNS and CDR2 SASEGT. The CDR3 DNA follows: TGTGCCAGCAGTGAAGACAGGGGTGGGGCCAACGTCCTGACTTTC. The encoded protein is CASSEDRGGANVLTF.